These 9 T cell receptor beta chains share one sample of origin, sequenced in a study of sequential checkpoint blockade in melanoma (dated by TCRdb to between 2017 and 2020). This sample's treatment or condition label indicates: randomized to nivolumab then ipilimumab (arm A) or the reverse (arm B). The library was produced with the immunoSEQ multiplex PCR assay. This is the immuneACCESS table as TCRdb keeps it, with only in-frame sequences that have V and J called. A part of the clones is gone; compared with another copy, unresolved V genes explain less than half, and the rest is unexplained. Here the sample has roughly 23,000 clones; over 75% occur a single time. The ten largest clones take up around 27% of the sample. The material sequenced was CD8+ T cells sorted from blood (inferred from file names), taken from a patient given nivolumab and ipilimumab in sequence. These receptors were obtained from a human donor with melanoma.

The rearrangement uses TRBV9 and TRBJ2-1; 10 bases match TRBD2. J was trimmed by 6 bases and V by 3 bases; bases with no gene match: 15. The germline V gene has CDR1 SGDLS and CDR2 YYNGEE. There are 18 residues in the CDR3. The CDR3: CASSAYALLAGVGNEQFF. CDR3 bases: TGTGCCAGCAGCGCCTATGCACTGCTAGCGGGAGTTGGCAATGAGCAGTTCTTC.

The V gene is TRBV27, the J gene TRBJ1-1; D is ambiguous. CDR3 length: 13 amino acids. The germline gives CDR1 MNHEY, CDR2 SMNVEV (reference sequence). The V gene lost 3 bases and the J gene lost 1 base, with 6 bases spanning the gap. CDR3 in amino acids: CASSFVRNTEAFF. In DNA, the CDR3 is TGTGCCAGCAGTTTTGTCAGGAACACTGAAGCTTTCTTT.

This chain links TRBV2 with TRBJ1-2; 8 positions agree with TRBD1. The CDR3 loop spans 15 amino acids. The V gene's germline CDR1 is SNHLY and CDR2 FYNNEI. The J segment lost 5 bases and the V segment lost 7 bases, leaving 12 bases of the junction unmatched. In DNA form, the CDR3 reads TGTGCCAGCACCTCCAGGACAGGGACTTATTATGGCTACACCTTC. Its protein is CASTSRTGTYYGYTF.

V and J are TRBV27 and TRBJ2-3; a weak D match, TRBD1 (6 bases). This CDR3 is built from 16 residues. Trimming cost V 6 bases and J 4 bases, with 20 bases left between them. The germline gives CDR1 MNHEY, CDR2 SMNVEV (reference sequence). In nucleotides, the CDR3 is TGTGCCAGCAGCCAAATACAGGGAAGGGGTCCAGATACGCAGTATTTT. This sequence encodes CASSQIQGRGPDTQYF.

The genes are TRBV28 and TRBJ2-7; a weak D match, TRBD2 (5 bases). The length of the CDR3 is 13 residues. Trimming left V 2 bases short and J 3 bases short, with 8 bases between. CDR1 is MDHEN, CDR2 SYDVKM, per germline. For the CDR3, the DNA is TGTGCCAGCAGTTTACTAGGGAGCTACGAGCAGTACTTC. Its translation is CASSLLGSYEQYF. The full variable domain, with the rest looked up from reference TRBV28 and TRBJ2-7, is DVKVTQSSRYLVKRTGEKVFLECVQDMDHENMFWYRQDPGLGLRLIYFSYDVKMKEKGDIPEGYSVSREKKERFSLILESASTNQTSMYLCASSLLGSYEQYFGPGTRLTVT.

The V and J genes are TRBV5-4 and TRBJ2-5; D may be TRBD2 (7 bases). With 4 bases removed from V and 9 bases from J, the gap between germline ends came to 22 bases. CDR3 length: 15 residues. CDR1 and CDR2 from the germline V gene are SGHNT and YYREEE (reference sequence). This CDR3 reads CASSPYYDQGRAQYF. The CDR3, as DNA: TGTGCCAGCAGCCCCTATTATGATCAGGGGAGGGCCCAGTACTTC.

The chain couples TRBV5-1 to TRBJ2-5, with TRBD2 matching over 7 bases. The better agreement between TRBJ2-7 and the DNA end casts doubt on the J call. The germline V gene has CDR1 SGHRS and CDR2 YFSETQ. The CDR3 covers 14 residues. For the CDR3, the DNA is TGCGCCAGCAGCTTGGGGGACTACTCCTACGAGCAGTACTTC. The encoded protein is CASSLGDYSYEQYF.

The rearrangement links TRBV6-1 to TRBJ1-2; tentatively, D is TRBD1 (5 bases). V dropped 2 bases and J dropped 8 bases, with 12 bases sitting between them. This CDR3 region has 13 residues. Germline V gives CDR1 MNHNS, CDR2 SASEGT. The CDR3 sequence is CASSERAGMGYTF. The CDR3, as DNA: TGTGCCAGCAGTGAACGGGCAGGGATGGGCTACACCTTC.

This chain connects TRBV27 to TRBJ2-1; 8 bases line up with TRBD2. The junction had 5 bases not matched to a gene; V was cut back by 3 bases and J by 7 bases. Per the germline V gene, CDR1 is MNHEY and CDR2 is SMNVEV (reference sequence). The CDR3 is 14 residues long. The CDR3 coding sequence is TGTGCCAGCAGTTTTTCGGGAGGGGGGAATGAGCAGTTCTTC. Its translation is CASSFSGGGNEQFF.